This TCR beta chain was captured by sequencing in a study of blood T cell repertoires in COVID-19. At the level of the study: Acute and convalescent COVID-19 specimens originated in the United States, Italy and Spain. From T cells, B-cell-depleted T cells, or PBMCs came the material, which was cDNA or gDNA.

Study processing details: Nucleated cell counts were estimated from reference gene primer amplification. Assay used: immunoSEQ multiplex PCR; TCRdb lists only in-frame clones, some missing. The V and J calls and clone size were taken over from that table, and D and trimming were inferred from the DNA. The data show roughly 300,000 clones, 65% to 90% seen once. The germline gives CDR1 SGHRS, CDR2 YFSETQ. Trimming took 3 bases from V and 3 from J; bases not matched to a gene: 0. This CDR3 contains 14 residues. The chain has TRBV5-1 and TRBJ2-7; 13 nucleotides agree with TRBD2. This TCR came from a human donor in a cohort sampled during active COVID-19. The specimen was peripheral blood. CDR3 residues: CASSWTSGSYEQYF. The CDR3 nucleotides are TGCGCCAGCAGCTGGACTAGCGGGAGCTACGAGCAGTACTTC.